This T cell receptor beta chain was found in a study of cytomegalovirus exposure and HLA in healthy donors. Findings of the study overall: Whilst most TCR sequences proved rare, a subset of public TCRs occurred across many donors. A missense variant in DCLRE1C was later tied to TCR beta V- and J-gene trimming.

The study ran its PCR with 60 Vbeta and 13 Jbeta primers. Sequencing used immunoSEQ multiplex PCR; TCRdb keeps in-frame clones, though not all of them. The sample consists of more than 85,000 clones, around 80% of them appearing once. The CDR3 has 14 amino acids. CDR1 is LGHNA and CDR2 is YNFKEQ in the germline V gene. V was pared by 0 bases and J by 4 bases, with 9 bases between. Note on this clone: Its antigen is as yet unknown.

The rearrangement uses TRBV4-2 and TRBJ1-2; D is undetermined. The sequenced sample was PBMCs. The receptor was isolated from a woman aged 55 to 70 in good health and CMV-seropositive. CDR3 residues: CASSQEPGPYGYTF. The DNA for the CDR3 is TGTGCCAGCAGCCAAGAACCCGGTCCCTATGGCTACACCTTC.